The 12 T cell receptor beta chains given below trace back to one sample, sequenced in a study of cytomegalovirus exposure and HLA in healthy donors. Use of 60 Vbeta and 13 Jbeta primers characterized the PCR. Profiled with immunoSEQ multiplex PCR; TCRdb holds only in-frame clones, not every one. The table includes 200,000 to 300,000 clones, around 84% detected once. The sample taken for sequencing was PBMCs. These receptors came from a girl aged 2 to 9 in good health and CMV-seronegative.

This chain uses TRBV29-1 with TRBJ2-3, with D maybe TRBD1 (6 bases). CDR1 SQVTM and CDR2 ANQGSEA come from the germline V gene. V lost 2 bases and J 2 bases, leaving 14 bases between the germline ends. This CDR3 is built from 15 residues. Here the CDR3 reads CSVEKTGFPTDTQYF. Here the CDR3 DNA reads TGCAGCGTTGAAAAAACAGGGTTTCCCACAGATACGCAGTATTTT.

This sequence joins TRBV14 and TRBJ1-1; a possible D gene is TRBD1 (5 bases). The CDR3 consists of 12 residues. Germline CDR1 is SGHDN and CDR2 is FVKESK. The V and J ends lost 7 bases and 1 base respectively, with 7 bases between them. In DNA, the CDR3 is TGTGCCAGCACCGGGGGGAACACTGAAGCTTTCTTT. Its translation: CASTGGNTEAFF.

The CDR3 here is CASNLPWGLAKETQYF. The CDR3 bases are TGTGCCAGCAACTTACCATGGGGACTAGCGAAAGAGACCCAGTACTTC. This rearrangement joins TRBV9 to TRBJ2-5; 10 nucleotides match TRBD2. CDR1 is SGDLS, CDR2 YYNGEE, per germline. This CDR3 spans 16 amino acids. Trimming took 6 bases from V and 3 from J; bases not matched to a gene: 11.

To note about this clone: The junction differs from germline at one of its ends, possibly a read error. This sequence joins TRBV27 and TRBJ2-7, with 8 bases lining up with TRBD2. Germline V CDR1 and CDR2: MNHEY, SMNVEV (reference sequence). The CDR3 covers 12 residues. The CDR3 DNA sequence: TGTGCCAGCAGACCACCCGGGGGGGCGGGGATCTTC. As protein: CASRPPGGAGIF.

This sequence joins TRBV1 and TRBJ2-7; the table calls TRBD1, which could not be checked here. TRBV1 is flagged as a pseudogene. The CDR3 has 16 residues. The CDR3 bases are TGCACCAGCAGCCAAGGAGCCTTCTTATGGGGGCTCGAGCAGTACTTC. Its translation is CTSSQGAFLWGLEQYF.

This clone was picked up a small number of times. CDR3 in amino acids: CAGTGWTEAFF. The CDR3 DNA follows: TGTGCCGGGACAGGGTGGACTGAAGCTTTCTTT. The chain uses TRBV30 and TRBJ1-1; 9 bases line up with TRBD1. This CDR3 spans 11 amino acids. The junction had 3 bases not matched to a gene; V was cut back by 8 bases and J by 5 bases. Germline assignment: CDR1 GTSNPN and CDR2 SVGIG (reference sequence).

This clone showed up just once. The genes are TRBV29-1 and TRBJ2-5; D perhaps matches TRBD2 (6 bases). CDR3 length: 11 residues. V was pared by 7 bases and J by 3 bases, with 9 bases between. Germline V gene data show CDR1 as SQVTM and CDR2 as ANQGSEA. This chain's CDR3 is CSAGGEETQYF. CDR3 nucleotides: TGCAGCGCCGGGGGAGAAGAGACCCAGTACTTC.

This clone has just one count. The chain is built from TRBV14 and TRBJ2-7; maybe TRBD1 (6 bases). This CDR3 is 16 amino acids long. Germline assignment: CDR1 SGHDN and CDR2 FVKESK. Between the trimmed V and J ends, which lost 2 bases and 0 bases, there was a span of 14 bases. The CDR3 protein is CASSQTGTLASYEQYF. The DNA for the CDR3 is TGTGCCAGCAGCCAAACCGGGACACTGGCCTCCTACGAGCAGTACTTC.

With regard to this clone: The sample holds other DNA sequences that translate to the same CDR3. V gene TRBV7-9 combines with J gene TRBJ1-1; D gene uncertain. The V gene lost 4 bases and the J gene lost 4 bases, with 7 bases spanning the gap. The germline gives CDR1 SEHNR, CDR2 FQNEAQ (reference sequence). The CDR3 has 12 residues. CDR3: CASSSGGTEAFF. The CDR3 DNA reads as TGTGCCAGCAGCTCGGGTGGCACTGAAGCTTTCTTT. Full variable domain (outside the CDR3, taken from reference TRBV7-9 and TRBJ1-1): DTGVSQNPRHKITKRGQNVTFRCDPISEHNRLYWYRQTLGQGPEFLTYFQNEAQLEKSRLLSDRFSAERPKGSFSTLEIQRTEQGDSAMYLCASSSGGTEAFFGQGTRLTVV.

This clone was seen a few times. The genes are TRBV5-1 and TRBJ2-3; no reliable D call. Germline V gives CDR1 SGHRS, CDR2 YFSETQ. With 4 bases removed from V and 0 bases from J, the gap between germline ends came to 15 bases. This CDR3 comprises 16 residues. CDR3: CASSRVAGVSTDTQYF. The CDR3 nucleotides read TGCGCCAGCAGCCGGGTAGCCGGAGTCAGCACAGATACGCAGTATTTT.

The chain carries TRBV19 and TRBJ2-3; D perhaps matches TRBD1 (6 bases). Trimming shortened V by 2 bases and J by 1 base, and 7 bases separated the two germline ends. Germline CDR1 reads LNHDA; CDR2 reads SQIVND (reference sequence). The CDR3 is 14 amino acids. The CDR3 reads CASSIRTGTDTQYF. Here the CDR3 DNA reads TGTGCCAGTAGTATAAGGACAGGCACAGATACGCAGTATTTT.

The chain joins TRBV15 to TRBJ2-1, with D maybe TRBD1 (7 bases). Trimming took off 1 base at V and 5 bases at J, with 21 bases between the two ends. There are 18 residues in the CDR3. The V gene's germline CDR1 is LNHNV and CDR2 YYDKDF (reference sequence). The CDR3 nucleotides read TGTGCCACCAGCAGAGTAATATACACGGCAGGGGGGAACAATGAGCAGTTCTTC. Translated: CATSRVIYTAGGNNEQFF.